This TCR beta chain appears in the sequencing data of a study of cytomegalovirus exposure and HLA in healthy donors. Study-wide points: 15,000 to 20,000 TCR beta sequences were associated with HLA alleles at 0.05 false discovery rate in a later analysis. Among CMV-associated TCR beta chains, most appeared HLA-restricted in a later analysis. Later, an analysis found that common viral pathogens appeared to be linked with several of the most significant clusters.

This CDR3 is 13 amino acids long. CDR1 is SSHAT, CDR2 FNYEAQ, per germline (reference sequence). V dropped 5 bases and J dropped 13 bases, with 15 bases sitting between them. Healthy bone marrow donors made up the donors. With 60 Vbeta and 13 Jbeta primers, the PCR was carried out. Sequencing was performed with immunoSEQ multiplex PCR; in TCRdb, only in-frame clones are kept and a portion is missing. This table holds about 150,000 clones, approximately 87% found once. As concerns this clone: Its matching antigen is unknown.

Material: PBMCs. The V gene is TRBV7-7, the J gene TRBJ1-6; no definite D call. The source is a woman in her twenties or thirties in good health and CMV-seronegative. Here the CDR3 reads CASSASGVGPLHF. The CDR3 DNA is TGTGCCAGCAGCGCAAGCGGAGTCGGCCCCCTCCACTTT.